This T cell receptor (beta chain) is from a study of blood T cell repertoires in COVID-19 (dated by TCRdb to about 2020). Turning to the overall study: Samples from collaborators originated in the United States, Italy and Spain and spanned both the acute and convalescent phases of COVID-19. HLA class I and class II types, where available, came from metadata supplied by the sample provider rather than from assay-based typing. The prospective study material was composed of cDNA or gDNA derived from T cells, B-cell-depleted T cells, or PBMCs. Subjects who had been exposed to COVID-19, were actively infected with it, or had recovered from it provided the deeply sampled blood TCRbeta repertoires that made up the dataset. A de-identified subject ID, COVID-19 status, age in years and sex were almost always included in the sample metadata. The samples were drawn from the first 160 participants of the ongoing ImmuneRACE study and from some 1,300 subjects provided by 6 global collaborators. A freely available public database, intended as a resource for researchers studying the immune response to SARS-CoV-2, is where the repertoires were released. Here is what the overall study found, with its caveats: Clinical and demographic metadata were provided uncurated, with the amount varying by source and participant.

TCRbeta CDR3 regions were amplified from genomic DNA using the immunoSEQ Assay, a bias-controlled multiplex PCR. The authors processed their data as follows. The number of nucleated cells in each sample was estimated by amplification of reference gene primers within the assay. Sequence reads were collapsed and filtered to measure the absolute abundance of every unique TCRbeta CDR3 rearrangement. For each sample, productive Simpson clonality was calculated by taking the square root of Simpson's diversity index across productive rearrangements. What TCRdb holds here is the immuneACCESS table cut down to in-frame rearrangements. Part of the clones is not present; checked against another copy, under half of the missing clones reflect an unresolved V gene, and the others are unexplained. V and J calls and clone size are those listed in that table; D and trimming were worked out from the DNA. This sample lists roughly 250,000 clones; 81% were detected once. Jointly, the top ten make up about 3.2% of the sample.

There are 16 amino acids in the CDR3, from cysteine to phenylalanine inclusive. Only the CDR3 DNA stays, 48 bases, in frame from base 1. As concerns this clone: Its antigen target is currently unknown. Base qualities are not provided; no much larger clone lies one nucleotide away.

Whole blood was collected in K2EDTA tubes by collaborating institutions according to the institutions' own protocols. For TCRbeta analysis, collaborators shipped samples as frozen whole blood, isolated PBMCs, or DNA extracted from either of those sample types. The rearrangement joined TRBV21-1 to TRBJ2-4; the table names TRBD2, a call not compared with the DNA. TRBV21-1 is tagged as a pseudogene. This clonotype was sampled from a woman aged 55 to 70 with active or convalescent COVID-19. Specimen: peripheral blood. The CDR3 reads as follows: CASTHGRVLAKNIQYF. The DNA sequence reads TGTGCCAGCACTCACGGGCGGGTGTTAGCCAAAAACATTCAGTACTTC.